This entry lists 10 T cell receptor beta chains sequenced from one sample in a study of cytomegalovirus exposure and HLA in healthy donors. Both 60 Vbeta primers and 13 Jbeta primers went into the PCR. The protocol was immunoSEQ multiplex PCR, while the TCRdb copy is restricted to in-frame clones and leaves out a portion. Here the sample spans about 130,000 clones, approximately 85% being singletons. The sample consisted of PBMCs. The receptors stem from a boy aged 5 to 17 in good health and CMV-seronegative.

There are a few counts of this clone. The chain is built from TRBV6-6 and TRBJ1-3, with a tentative D call TRBD1 (6 bases). Looked up from germline, CDR1 is MNHNY and CDR2 is SVGAGI (reference sequence). Trimming left V 0 bases short and J 10 bases short, with 7 bases between. The CDR3 is made up of 12 amino acids. Written as DNA, the CDR3 is TGTGCCAGCAGTTACTCCCAGGGGACCATATATTTT. Protein product: CASSYSQGTIYF.

The chain combines TRBV19 with TRBJ2-1; possibly TRBD2 for D (5 bases). Per germline, CDR1 LNHDA and CDR2 SQIVND (reference sequence). V was trimmed by 7 bases and J by 5 bases, leaving 9 bases between them. This CDR3 spans 12 amino acids. The CDR3 coding sequence is TGTGCCAGTATTGCGGGCCACAATGAGCAGTTCTTC. Its protein product is CASIAGHNEQFF. The entire variable domain, with the rest obtained from reference TRBV19 and TRBJ2-1, is as follows: DGGITQSPKYLFRKEGQNVTLSCEQNLNHDAMYWYRQDPGQGLRLIYYSQIVNDFQKGDIAEGYSVSREKKESFPLTVTSAQKNPTAFYLCASIAGHNEQFFGPGTRLTVL.

V usage is TRBV5-1 and J usage is TRBJ1-1; maybe TRBD1 (6 bases). CDR3 length: 20 residues. Germline V gives CDR1 SGHRS, CDR2 YFSETQ. Trimming shortened V by 4 bases and J by 1 base, and 29 bases separated the two germline ends. CDR3 residues: CASSGRLRNPSGHQNTEAFF. As DNA, the CDR3 is TGCGCCAGCAGCGGGCGACTAAGAAACCCTTCGGGACACCAGAACACTGAAGCTTTCTTT.

The rearrangement uses TRBV25-1 and TRBJ1-5; D gene uncertain. There are 14 residues in the CDR3. The V end was cut by 4 bases, the J end by 4 bases, with 11 bases between. Germline CDR1 is MGHDK and CDR2 is SYGVNS. CDR3 sequence (DNA): TGTGCCAGCAGTGGACTCCGGGAGAATCAGCCCCAGCATTTT. This sequence encodes CASSGLRENQPQHF.

Comments on this clone: A read error may account for a junction end that differs from germline. The chain carries TRBV6-6 and TRBJ1-2; D perhaps matches TRBD1 (5 bases). Germline CDR1 and CDR2: MNHNY and SVGAGI (reference sequence). This CDR3 is built from 14 residues. The CDR3 coding sequence is TGTGCCAGCAGTTACCCCCCCGGGGGGGAAGGCTACCCCTTC. Its protein product is CASSYPPGGEGYPF.

The gene calls are TRBV7-9 and TRBJ2-5, with a possible D match to TRBD2 (5 bases). CDR1 and CDR2 from the germline V gene are SEHNR and FQNEAQ (reference sequence). The CDR3 has 16 residues. Deletions cut 3 bases from V and 3 bases from J, with 17 bases between. CDR3 region: CASSLRSLREEETQYF. The DNA for the CDR3 is TGTGCCAGCAGCTTGCGATCTTTGAGGGAAGAAGAGACCCAGTACTTC. The full variable domain, rest sourced from reference TRBV7-9 and TRBJ2-5, is DTGVSQNPRHKITKRGQNVTFRCDPISEHNRLYWYRQTLGQGPEFLTYFQNEAQLEKSRLLSDRFSAERPKGSFSTLEIQRTEQGDSAMYLCASSLRSLREEETQYFGPGTRLLVL.

The chain links TRBV30 to TRBJ2-7; 13 nucleotides align to TRBD2. This CDR3 comprises 18 residues. V was clipped by 2 bases and J by 2 bases; unmatched bases: 12. The germline V gene encodes CDR1 GTSNPN and CDR2 SVGIG (reference sequence). This CDR3 reads CAWSRRTSGSIGPYEQYF. Written as DNA, the CDR3 is TGTGCCTGGAGTCGAAGGACTAGCGGGAGTATCGGTCCCTACGAGCAGTACTTC.

The chain has TRBV9 and TRBJ2-5; 11 bases match TRBD2. Germline assignment: CDR1 SGDLS and CDR2 YYNGEE. The CDR3 has 14 residues. V lost 3 bases to trimming and J lost 4 bases; unmatched junction nucleotides: 2. Here the CDR3 reads CASSGSGRAETQYF. DNA of the CDR3: TGTGCCAGCAGCGGTAGCGGGAGGGCAGAGACCCAGTACTTC.

This chain connects TRBV18 to TRBJ2-7, with a weak D call TRBD1 (6 bases). Trimming took 4 bases from V and 3 from J, leaving 13 bases between them. Germline lookup yields CDR1 KGHSH and CDR2 LQKENI. This CDR3 region has 14 residues. CDR3 in amino acids: CASSLRGISYEQYF. In nucleotides, the CDR3 is TGTGCCAGCTCACTCAGGGGAATTAGCTACGAGCAGTACTTC.

The chain links TRBV4-1 to TRBJ2-5; 14 bases are a match to TRBD2. This CDR3 spans 19 amino acids. Unmatched junction bases numbered 11, after V lost 0 bases and J lost 5 bases. CDR1 and CDR2 from the germline V gene are MGHRA and YSYEKL. The CDR3 reads CASSQDLGGLAGEAETQYF. Written as DNA, the CDR3 is TGCGCCAGCAGCCAAGATCTTGGGGGACTAGCGGGAGAGGCGGAGACCCAGTACTTC.